The 17 T cell receptor beta chains listed next were all sequenced from one sample in a study of Ad26.COV2.S vaccination and SARS-CoV-2 variants. The data were produced by immunoSEQ multiplex PCR, yet TCRdb's version contains in-frame clones alone and is incomplete. Of just under 250,000 clones detected, around 87% appear once; the ten largest clones hold about 11%. Treatment noted: over 15 received Ad26.COV2.S at low or high dose, single or two shots; roughly five received placebo; per-sample allocation not given. Following the first vaccine or placebo injection, samples were taken on day 63. Sequenced material: peripheral blood, taken in a trial of Ad26.COV2.S vaccine versus placebo. Source of these receptors: a person between 18 and 59 years old who received the Ad26.COV2.S COVID-19 vaccine or a placebo.

The chain has TRBV7-2 and TRBJ1-3, with 11 nucleotides matching TRBD1. CDR1 is SGHTA, CDR2 FQGNSA, per germline. This CDR3 contains 17 residues. The V segment lost 2 bases and the J segment 1 base; nucleotides outside the gene matches: 4. CDR3 DNA: TGTGCCAGCAGCTTACCGGACAGGGGGCGATCTGGAAACACCATATATTTT. Amino acids: CASSLPDRGRSGNTIYF.

The chain is built from TRBV18 and TRBJ2-3; TRBD1 might be the D (6 bases). V lost 3 bases to trimming and J lost 0 bases, with 10 bases between them. Germline CDR1 is KGHSH and CDR2 is LQKENI. CDR3 size: 15 residues. This CDR3 is CASSPGHHSTDTQYF. CDR3 DNA: TGTGCCAGCTCACCGGGACACCATAGCACAGATACGCAGTATTTT.

The genes are TRBV7-2 and TRBJ2-1; 13 bases are a match to TRBD2. Germline CDR1 is SGHTA and CDR2 is FQGNSA. The trim removed 5 bases at V and 4 bases at J, leaving 5 bases unmatched. The CDR3 runs 16 residues. CDR3 in DNA: TGTGCCAGCAGCCCAGGACTAGCGGGAGCTTACAATGAGCAGTTCTTC. Translation gives CASSPGLAGAYNEQFF.

This chain uses TRBV2 with TRBJ2-1, with 11 bases identical to TRBD1. The CDR3 spans 15 residues. Germline loops: CDR1 SNHLY, CDR2 FYNNEI. V was pared by 6 bases and J by 5 bases, with 6 bases of the junction left unmatched. For the CDR3, the DNA is TGTGCCAGCAGCTATGGACAGGGGGCAAACAATGAGCAGTTCTTC. This encodes CASSYGQGANNEQFF. The complete variable domain, with remaining parts taken from reference TRBV2 and TRBJ2-1, reads EPEVTQTPSHQVTQMGQEVILRCVPISNHLYFYWYRQILGQKVEFLVSFYNNEISEKSEIFDDQFSVERPDGSNFTLKIRSTKLEDSAMYFCASSYGQGANNEQFFGPGTRLTVL.

The V and J genes are TRBV27 and TRBJ1-4; 8 bases match TRBD1. Germline CDR1 and CDR2: MNHEY and SMNVEV (reference sequence). The CDR3 loop spans 17 amino acids. V lost 11 bases, J lost 0 bases, and 14 bases stayed unmatched. Written as DNA, the CDR3 is TGTGCCGTAGCCGCTGTACCAGGGGGCGCAACTAATGAAAAACTGTTTTTT. Translation: CAVAAVPGGATNEKLFF.

The rearrangement links TRBV30 to TRBJ1-1, with unresolved D. With 4 bases removed from V and 2 bases from J, the gap between germline ends came to 5 bases. The CDR3 contains 11 residues. Germline-derived CDR1 and CDR2 are GTSNPN and SVGIG (reference sequence). The CDR3 DNA is TGTGCCTGGACAGTAAACACTGAAGCTTTCTTT. As protein: CAWTVNTEAFF.

The V and J genes are TRBV7-2 and TRBJ1-1; D call uncertain. CDR3 length: 12 amino acids. Germline lookup yields CDR1 SGHTA and CDR2 FQGNSA. Trimming cost V 5 bases and J 3 bases, with 7 bases left between them. The CDR3 region has the DNA TGTGCCAGCAGCCTAGAGTACACTGAAGCTTTCTTT. Encoded protein: CASSLEYTEAFF. The full variable domain, completed using reference TRBV7-2 and TRBJ1-1, is GAGVSQSPSNKVTEKGKDVELRCDPISGHTALYWYRQSLGQGLEFLIYFQGNSAPDKSGLPSDRFSAERTGGSVSTLTIQRTQQEDSAVYLCASSLEYTEAFFGQGTRLTVV.

The V and J genes are TRBV21-1 and TRBJ1-3. TRBV21-1 is described as a pseudogene. The CDR3 loop spans 18 amino acids. The CDR3 sequence: CASSKRHQDSGLGNTIYF. CDR3 nucleotides: TGTGCCAGCAGCAAAAGGCATCAGGACTCCGGATTAGGAAACACCATATATTTT.

The chain links TRBV5-1 to TRBJ2-5, with D perhaps TRBD2 (5 bases). The CDR3 contains 13 residues. Germline V gene data show CDR1 as SGHRS and CDR2 as YFSETQ. V lost 4 bases, J lost 0 bases, and 7 bases lay in between. In nucleotides, the CDR3 is TGCGCCAGCAGCCCCGGGAACCAAGAGACCCAGTACTTC. Protein sequence: CASSPGNQETQYF.

This chain links TRBV5-6 with TRBJ1-2, with D perhaps TRBD1 (6 bases). Germline V gene lookup returns CDR1 SGHDT and CDR2 YYEEEE. V shed 7 bases and J shed 8 bases, with 21 bases lying between them. The CDR3 contains 14 residues. The CDR3 spells CASLSSIGGRGYTF. Written as DNA, the CDR3 is TGTGCCAGCCTCTCTTCGATCGGGGGGCGAGGCTACACCTTC.

This sequence joins TRBV7-2 and TRBJ2-5, with D unresolved. The CDR3 extends over 13 amino acids. Germline lookup yields CDR1 SGHTA and CDR2 FQGNSA. Between the trimmed V and J ends, which lost 8 bases and 3 bases, there was a span of 13 bases. CDR3: CASAFGPKETQYF. CDR3 coding DNA: TGTGCCAGCGCTTTTGGGCCCAAAGAGACCCAGTACTTC.

The chain couples TRBV24-1 to TRBJ2-2; weak D call: TRBD2 (6 bases). Trimming stripped 3 bases from V and 6 bases from J, with 19 bases between. This CDR3 comprises 17 residues. Germline CDR1 and CDR2: KGHDR and SFDVKD. The DNA of the CDR3 is TGTGCCACCAGTGATACCGCGGGACCGTCCCCTTCCGGGGAGCTGTTTTTT. Protein product: CATSDTAGPSPSGELFF.

For the CDR3, the DNA is TGCAGCGTACGGCAGGGGGCCTCAGATACGCAGTATTTT. Amino acids: CSVRQGASDTQYF. This sequence joins TRBV29-1 and TRBJ2-3; 8 bases are a match to TRBD1. CDR3 length equals 13 residues. Losses at the gene ends were 6 bases for V and 4 bases for J; bases not matched to a gene: 6. Germline V gene sequence: CDR1 SQVTM, CDR2 ANQGSEA.

CDR3 in DNA: TGCGCCAGCAGCTTGGCCATCACAGGGAATGAGCAGTTCTTC. The encoded protein is CASSLAITGNEQFF. The chain employs TRBV5-1 and TRBJ2-1; maybe TRBD1 (6 bases). Germline loops: CDR1 SGHRS, CDR2 YFSETQ. V lost 0 bases, J lost 7 bases, and 11 bases lay in between. The CDR3 runs 14 residues.

This chain uses TRBV6-2 or TRBV6-3 with TRBJ1-2; TRBD1 matches at 8 bases. The CDR3 is 12 amino acids. V shed 5 bases, J shed 7 bases, and the junction held 3 bases outside the gene matches. Germline CDR1 reads MNHEY; CDR2 reads SVGEGT. CDR3 protein: CASSRDRSGYTF. The DNA of the CDR3 is TGTGCCAGCAGTCGGGACAGGTCTGGCTACACCTTC.

The chain uses TRBV7-8 and TRBJ1-1, with D unclear. The germline V and J ends were trimmed by 4 bases and 8 bases, with 17 bases remaining between them. This CDR3 is 14 amino acids long. Germline values: CDR1 SGHVS, CDR2 FQNEAQ. The DNA of the CDR3 is TGTGCCAGCAGCTCTACTACACATCTCCGGGAAGCTTTCTTT. Protein sequence: CASSSTTHLREAFF.

The rearrangement joins TRBV5-1 to TRBJ2-7; the match to TRBD1 covers 8 bases. After removal of 5 bases from V and 5 bases from J, the junction contained 9 bases not matched to a gene. The CDR3 contains 14 residues. CDR1 is SGHRS and CDR2 is YFSETQ in the germline V gene. For the CDR3, the DNA is TGCGCCAGCAGTTCTGGCAGGGGGCTAGACGAGCAGTACTTC. Translating it yields CASSSGRGLDEQYF.